This T cell receptor (beta chain) was captured by sequencing in a study of OX40 agonist ivuxolimab in advanced cancers. Study in general: The dose-escalation cohort had hepatocellular carcinoma, melanoma, renal cell or head and neck cancer. A history of anti-PD-1, anti-PD-L1 or anti-CTLA-4 therapy was acceptable, and over 35% had some.

Profiling relied on immunoSEQ multiplex PCR, and the TCRdb table lists in-frame clones only, not all of them. The sample comprises about 84,000 clones, approximately 89% of which are singletons, and approximately 0.22% rests with the top ten. Baseline, cycle 4 day 1, and cycle 7 day 1 were the blood sampling points. The sample here was CD4+ or CD8+ T cells sorted from blood, taken in a trial of the OX40 agonist ivuxolimab. The source is an adult with an advanced solid tumor such as melanoma, head and neck, liver or kidney cancer.

The CDR3 DNA sequence: TGTGCCAGCAGCCGGGGGGTCGATGAAAAACTGTTTTTT. It translates to CASSRGVDEKLFF. J is TRBJ1-4 and V is TRBV14; D possibly corresponds to TRBD1 (5 bases). The CDR3 is 13 residues long. Trimming stripped 4 bases from V and 6 bases from J, with 9 bases between. CDR1 and CDR2 (germline): SGHDN, FVKESK.